This T cell receptor (beta chain) was sequenced in a study of cytomegalovirus exposure and HLA in healthy donors. Across the whole study: The study's early data release held about 85 million unique TCRs from HLA-typed donors.

The germline V gene encodes CDR1 SGHTA and CDR2 FQGNSA. This CDR3 has 14 amino acids. The V segment lost 5 bases and the J segment 3 bases; nucleotides outside the gene matches: 1. Primers included in the PCR were 60 Vbeta and 13 Jbeta primers. Clones were read by immunoSEQ multiplex PCR, and TCRdb kept only the in-frame ones, dropping some. This repertoire comprises 35,000 to 45,000 clones; its ten largest clones make up roughly 5.8%. This clone ranks as medium-sized in terms of frequency. At the time of sampling, donors were nominally healthy, though unrecorded immune exposures were likely. Sequencing was carried out using PBMCs. This clonotype was obtained from a human donor in good health. J is TRBJ2-7 and V is TRBV7-2; the match to TRBD2 covers 13 bases. CDR3 DNA sequence: TGTGCCAGCAGCCGGACTAGCGGGGGCTACGAGCAGTACTTC. This gives the protein CASSRTSGGYEQYF.